This T cell receptor beta chain was captured by sequencing in a study of T cell responses to AZD1222 COVID-19 vaccine. In the study overall: Analyses pooled second doses at about 4 or about 12 weeks.

Comment on this clone: The antigen is unknown.

This table comes from immunoSEQ multiplex PCR, and its TCRdb copy is limited to in-frame clones, with some not included. The table includes about 100,000 clones, 87% detected once. Notes on the study in general: Seropositive status at baseline applied to only six AZD1222 recipients.

Germline values: CDR1 PRHDT, CDR2 FYEKMQ (reference sequence). With 2 bases removed from V and 1 base from J, the gap between germline ends came to 12 bases. This CDR3 is 16 amino acids long. The chain has TRBV13 and TRBJ2-1, with D possibly being TRBD1 (5 bases). This TCR was sampled from an adult in good health. This sample comprised peripheral blood, obtained on day 0 of AZD1222 vaccination. DNA of the CDR3: TGTGCCAGCAGCTTACCGTTTTCAGGGTCCTACAATGAGCAGTTCTTC. Encoded protein: CASSLPFSGSYNEQFF.